This T cell receptor beta chain was observed in a study of blood T cell repertoires in COVID-19. In the study overall: Samples taken during acute and convalescent COVID-19 were collected in the United States, Italy and Spain. T cells, B-cell-depleted T cells, or PBMCs supplied cDNA or gDNA.

CDR3 length: 12 amino acids. Germline loops: CDR1 ENHRY, CDR2 SYGVKD. Trimming removed 4 bases from V and 4 bases from J; junction bases left unmatched: 0. Enrolled during active infection, Seattle patients were then followed longitudinally. Under the authors' procedure: The assay estimated nucleated cells by amplifying reference gene primers. Clones were sequenced by immunoSEQ multiplex PCR, and TCRdb holds only the in-frame ones, with some missing. V and J calls and clone size follow that table, whereas D and trimming were derived from the DNA. This sample carries approximately 150,000 clones, around four fifths of them seen once, and the ten largest clones take 6.5% to 9%.

The sequence derives from a woman of 80 years or more with COVID-19, enrolled during active disease. The chain couples TRBV10-3 to TRBJ2-5; 7 nucleotides line up with TRBD1. Sequencing was done on a sample of peripheral blood. The CDR3 bases are TGTGCCATCAGTGGACAGGGAGAGACCCAGTACTTC. It codes for CAISGQGETQYF.